The T cell receptor (beta chain) described here comes from a study of T cells in Graves' hyperthyroidism and ophthalmopathy. Study details: At initial diagnosis, before any treatment had begun, peripheral blood was obtained.

This clonotype came up many times. The antigen is not known. Exclusion of patients followed from uncontrolled infection, other autoimmune disease, pregnancy or lactation. General study points: From stable hyperthyroidism, ophthalmopathy was separated by a 13 V-J model.

V lost 0 bases and J lost 0; bases outside the gene matches: 12. Germline V gene data show CDR1 as LGHNA and CDR2 as YNFKEQ. The CDR3 covers 19 residues. The TCR beta CDR3 regions underwent amplification using RNA transcripts as the source. When the TCR CDR3 underwent first-round RT-PCR, the HTBI primer set was used. TCRdb re-called the multiplex PCR reads through MiXCR, storing one row per CDR3 protein. The sample holds approximately 400,000 distinct CDR3 sequences, approximately 15% seen once. Sequenced sample: blood. The clonotype originates from a woman aged 55-70 years with Graves' hyperthyroidism. The chain is built from TRBV4-2 and TRBJ1-2; 8 bases match TRBD1. CDR3 DNA sequence: TGTGCCAGCAGCCAAGATCCCTTTGGACAGGGTGGTCCTAACTATGGCTACACCTTC. It specifies CASSQDPFGQGGPNYGYTF.